The clone carrying this TCR beta chain appeared many times. Its antigen is not identified. This sample is drawn from a study of identical twins. Overall study findings and caveats: The study drew conclusions from cross-sectional statistical analysis, not from following the same donors.

A universal primer binding site was introduced by template switching. The final cDNA contained unique molecular identifiers. TCRdb reprocessed the 5' RACE reads via MiXCR and lists one record per CDR3 protein. This table has 1.5 million to 2 million distinct CDR3 sequences, about 30% appearing once. After removal of 4 bases from V and 1 base from J, the junction contained 11 bases not matched to a gene. The CDR3 totals 17 residues. Germline V lookup: CDR1 SGHVS, CDR2 FQNEAQ. This chain joins TRBV7-8 and TRBJ2-3; 7 nucleotides line up with TRBD2. The material sequenced was cord blood. This TCR came from a newborn girl in good health. The DNA of the CDR3 is TGTGCCAGCAGCTCCCAAACACTAGCGTTCGGCACAGATACGCAGTATTTT. It encodes CASSSQTLAFGTDTQYF.